This T cell receptor (beta chain) comes out of a study of blood T cells in healthy people across ages. Study-level points and caveats: Using unsorted PBMCs precluded a conclusive naive versus antigen-experienced comparison.

A note on this clonotype: Its antigen is not known.

The second PCR ran about 6 to 12 cycles with a sample-barcoded 5' primer and J-beta primers. TCRdb reanalysed the 5' RACE reads using MiXCR and keeps one entry per CDR3 protein. The table has 850,000 or so distinct CDR3 sequences, under 35% seen once. The germline V gene has CDR1 MGHRA and CDR2 YSYEKL. The CDR3 consists of 17 residues. Trimming cost V 5 bases and J 2 bases, with 22 bases left between them. The sequence came from a woman of 80 years or more in good health. Material: blood. The chain carries TRBV4-1 and TRBJ2-7; either TRBD1 or TRBD2 may fit D (5 bases each). In DNA form, the CDR3 reads TGCGCCAGCAGCTCAGGATGGAAGGGGAGCCCAGCCTACGAGCAGTACTTC. It yields the protein CASSSGWKGSPAYEQYF.